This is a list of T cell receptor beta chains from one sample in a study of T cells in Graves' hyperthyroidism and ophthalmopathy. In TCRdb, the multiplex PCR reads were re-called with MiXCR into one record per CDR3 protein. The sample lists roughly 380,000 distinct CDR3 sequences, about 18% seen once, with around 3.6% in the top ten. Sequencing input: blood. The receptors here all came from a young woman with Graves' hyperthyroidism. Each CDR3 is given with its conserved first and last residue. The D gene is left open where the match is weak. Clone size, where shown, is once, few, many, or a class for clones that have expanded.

CDR3: CASSPGTGPGELFF
DNA: TGTGCCAGCAGCCCCGGGACAGGCCCCGGGGAGCTGTTTTTT
D: TRBD1
J: TRBJ2-2
size: NA
V: TRBV3-1

CDR3: CSAGGRYEQYF
DNA: TGCAGTGCTGGCGGGAGGTACGAGCAGTACTTC
D: TRBD2
J: TRBJ2-7
size: few
V: TRBV20-1

CDR3: CASCYEGTLHF
DNA: TGTGCCAGCTGTTATGAGGGAACCCTCCACTTT
D: NA
J: TRBJ1-6
size: NA
V: TRBV6-5

CDR3: CASSPGLGAYEQYF
DNA: TGTGCCAGCAGCCCGGGACTAGGGGCCTACGAGCAGTACTTC
D: TRBD2
J: TRBJ2-7
size: NA
V: TRBV6-2/TRBV6-3

CDR3: CASSLRTGVPTEAFF
DNA: TGTGCCAGCAGCTTACGCACAGGGGTTCCTACTGAAGCTTTCTTT
D: TRBD1
J: TRBJ1-1
size: many
V: TRBV7-8

CDR3: CASSESRPEKGAEAFF
DNA: TGCGCCAGCAGTGAGTCCCGCCCCGAAAAGGGCGCTGAAGCTTTCTTT
D: NA
J: TRBJ1-1
size: many
V: TRBV10-2

CDR3: CASSPSGGRHEQYF
DNA: TGTGCCAGCAGCCCCTCGGGGGGGCGACACGAGCAGTACTTC
D: TRBD2
J: TRBJ2-7
size: few
V: TRBV3-1

CDR3: CASSWGGTTMYTDAFF
DNA: TGTGCCAGCAGTTGGGGGGGGACCACTATGTACACTGATGCTTTCTTT
D: NA
J: TRBJ1-1
size: NA
V: TRBV6-5

CDR3: CASSFAGLGKAQHF
DNA: TGTGCCAGCAGTTTCGCAGGGCTAGGTAAGGCCCAGCATTTT
D: NA
J: TRBJ1-5
size: many
V: TRBV12-3/TRBV12-4

CDR3: CASRVQGSETQYF
DNA: TGTGCCAGCAGAGTACAGGGGTCGGAGACCCAGTACTTC
D: TRBD1
J: TRBJ2-5
size: few
V: TRBV27

CDR3: CASSFPLFDRSNTGELFF
DNA: TGTGCCAGCAGTTTCCCACTCTTCGACAGGTCGAACACCGGGGAGCTGTTTTTT
D: NA
J: TRBJ2-2
size: few
V: TRBV28

CDR3: CASGPGQGLPKETQYF
DNA: TGTGCCAGCGGACCCGGGCAGGGCCTTCCGAAAGAGACCCAGTACTTC
D: NA
J: TRBJ2-5
size: many
V: TRBV12-3/TRBV12-4

CDR3: CASSEVRAANYGYTF
DNA: TGTGCCAGCAGTGAAGTGAGGGCGGCTAACTATGGCTACACCTTC
D: NA
J: TRBJ1-2
size: many
V: TRBV6-1

CDR3: CASSQTSGGLQETQYF
DNA: TGTGCCAGCAGCCAGACTAGCGGGGGCCTCCAAGAGACCCAGTACTTC
D: TRBD2
J: TRBJ2-5
size: many
V: TRBV7-2